One sample yielded the 25 T cell receptor beta chains listed below, sequenced in a study of cytomegalovirus exposure and HLA in healthy donors (dated by TCRdb to the late 2010s). Library creation used the immunoSEQ multiplex PCR assay. For the multiplex PCR, a mixture combining 60 forward primers for TCR Vbeta segments and 13 reverse primers for TCR Jbeta segments was used. TCRdb obtained this table from immuneACCESS and retained in-frame rearrangements with V and J assigned. These tables miss some clones; where compared with another copy, unresolved V genes account for less than half of the shortfall, and the remainder is unexplained. A total of about 76,000 clones appear in this sample, more than 65% of them only once. The ten top clones hold 16% of the sample. The sample was PBMCs. The receptors derive from a woman aged 40 to 50 in good health and CMV-seropositive.

This chain connects TRBV27 to TRBJ1-5; no reliable D call. This CDR3 has 14 amino acids. From germline, CDR1 is MNHEY and CDR2 SMNVEV (reference sequence). V dropped 5 bases and J dropped 0 bases, with 8 bases sitting between them. Here the CDR3 reads CASSIHYSNQPQHF. The CDR3 DNA reads as TGTGCCAGCAGTATACATTATAGCAATCAGCCCCAGCATTTT.

The V call is TRBV4-1, the J call TRBJ1-5; perhaps TRBD1 as D (6 bases). V was clipped by 3 bases and J by 3 bases, with 9 bases between them. The CDR3 runs 14 residues. Germline loops: CDR1 MGHRA, CDR2 YSYEKL. CDR3 nucleotides: TGCGCCAGCAGCCAGGACAGTCTCAATCAGCCCCAGCATTTT. Translation gives CASSQDSLNQPQHF.

With regard to this clone: Likely a read error: the CDR3 ends without its conserved phenylalanine or tryptophan. This CDR3 is CASSRIVQGAIMNTEAFV. CDR3 nucleotides: TGTGCCAGCAGCCGTATAGTACAGGGGGCCATAATGAACACTGAAGCTTTCGTT. The rearrangement links TRBV9 to TRBJ1-1, with 9 bases matching TRBD1. Germline V CDR1 and CDR2: SGDLS, YYNGEE. The CDR3 is 18 residues long. After removal of 4 bases from V and 0 bases from J, the junction contained 13 bases not matched to a gene.

This clone appeared a few times. This chain links TRBV11-2 with TRBJ1-4, with unresolved D. The germline V and J ends were trimmed by 1 base and 2 bases, with 8 bases remaining between them. Germline CDR1 is SGHAT and CDR2 is FQNNGV. The CDR3 runs 15 residues. The CDR3 region has the DNA TGTGCCAGCAGCTTAGTTACAGCCACTAATGAAAAACTGTTTTTT. Protein: CASSLVTATNEKLFF.

The rearrangement joins TRBV7-2 to TRBJ1-1, with unresolved D. V lost 1 base to trimming and J lost 6 bases, with 6 bases between them. CDR1 and CDR2 from the germline V gene are SGHTA and FQGNSA. CDR3 size: 12 residues. CDR3 loop: CASSLGRAEAFF. The CDR3 bases are TGTGCCAGCAGCTTAGGGAGGGCTGAAGCTTTCTTT.

The chain recombines TRBV2 with TRBJ2-2; tentative D call: TRBD2 (6 bases). Deletions cut 6 bases from V and 4 bases from J, with 18 bases between. CDR3 length equals 16 residues. CDR1 is SNHLY and CDR2 is FYNNEI in the germline V gene. The CDR3 coding sequence is TGTGCCAGCAGCCGGTGGCAGGGAGGTGGCACCGGGGAGCTGTTTTTT. Translated: CASSRWQGGGTGELFF.

This clone was recorded a few times. The chain carries TRBV29-1 and TRBJ2-3, with 13 bases matching TRBD2. The CDR3 is 16 amino acids. Losses at the gene ends were 5 bases for V and 2 bases for J; bases not matched to a gene: 7. Germline V gives CDR1 SQVTM, CDR2 ANQGSEA. CDR3 in DNA: TGCAGCGTTACCGGACTAGCGGGGGCCACCACAGATACGCAGTATTTT. Translating gives CSVTGLAGATTDTQYF.

The CDR3 coding sequence is TGTGCCAGCAGTGATCGAGACGAGCAGTACTTC. This gives the protein CASSDRDEQYF. V gene TRBV2 combines with J gene TRBJ2-7; D not resolved. Germline CDR1 SNHLY, CDR2 FYNNEI. V lost 3 bases to trimming and J lost 5 bases, with 5 bases between them. The CDR3 consists of 11 residues.

The chain employs TRBV7-3 and TRBJ2-5; tentative D call: TRBD2 (6 bases). Deletions cut 3 bases from V and 0 bases from J, with 8 bases between. Germline loops: CDR1 SGHTA, CDR2 FQGTGA. The CDR3 extends over 14 amino acids. CDR3 DNA sequence: TGTGCCAGCAGCTTTACTAGCAACCAAGAGACCCAGTACTTC. This gives the protein CASSFTSNQETQYF.

The CDR3 bases are TGTGCCAGCAGCTTACCAGGTGGTGCTGGAAACACCATATATTTT. This translates into CASSLPGGAGNTIYF. V usage is TRBV7-8 and J usage is TRBJ1-3; no reliable D call. V lost 2 bases and J lost 2, with 10 bases in between. Germline V gene sequence: CDR1 SGHVS, CDR2 FQNEAQ. This CDR3 has 15 residues.

The chain couples TRBV9 to TRBJ2-6, with 7 bases fitting TRBD1. J gave up 2 bases and V 2 bases, and 1 base lay outside the gene matches. CDR1 and CDR2 (germline): SGDLS, YYNGEE. This CDR3 contains 15 residues. The CDR3 sequence is CASSVTGAGANVLTF. As DNA, the CDR3 is TGTGCCAGCAGCGTTACAGGGGCTGGGGCCAACGTCCTGACTTTC.

A word on this clone: One junction end does not reproduce the germline sequence, and a read error may be involved. The V gene is TRBV7-9, the J gene TRBJ2-7; the D is unclear. This CDR3 region has 12 residues. Germline lookup yields CDR1 SEHNR and CDR2 FQNEAQ (reference sequence). In DNA form, the CDR3 reads TGTTCCAGCAGCTTAATAACCTACGAGCAGTACTTC. It codes for CSSSLITYEQYF.

With respect to this clone: In the same sample, other DNA sequences code for this CDR3. The chain has TRBV30 and TRBJ1-2; the D is unclear. Germline V gives CDR1 GTSNPN, CDR2 SVGIG (reference sequence). This CDR3 has 13 amino acids. V was shortened by 2 bases and J by 8 bases, with 15 bases between the two germline ends. This CDR3 reads CAWSIGGRDGYTF. The CDR3 coding sequence is TGTGCCTGGAGTATTGGCGGGAGAGACGGCTACACCTTC. Drawing the rest from reference TRBV30 and TRBJ1-2, the complete variable domain is SQTIHQWPATLVQPVGSPLSLECTVEGTSNPNLYWYRQAAGRGLQLLFYSVGIGQISSEVPQNLSASRPQDRQFILSSKKLLLSDSGFYLCAWSIGGRDGYTFGSGTRLTVV.

The CDR3 DNA reads as TGTGCCAGTAGTGACCTCGGGGCAGGGCTACTAGCGGGAGAGGAGACCCAGTACTTC. This translates into CASSDLGAGLLAGEETQYF. This chain joins TRBV19 and TRBJ2-5; TRBD2 matches at 11 bases. There are 19 residues in the CDR3. V was pared by 5 bases and J by 5 bases, with 19 bases of the junction left unmatched. Germline V gene lookup returns CDR1 LNHDA and CDR2 SQIVND (reference sequence).

This clone was seen a few times. The J gene is TRBJ1-1, the V gene TRBV4-3; D might be TRBD1 (5 bases). Trimming removed 0 bases from V and 1 base from J, with 12 bases in between. The CDR3 consists of 16 residues. Per the germline V gene, CDR1 is LGHNA and CDR2 is YSLEER. CDR3 in amino acids: CASSQEEGRANTEAFF. In nucleotides, the CDR3 is TGCGCCAGCAGCCAAGAGGAGGGCAGGGCGAACACTGAAGCTTTCTTT.

In its sample, this clone was seen once. The chain has TRBV15 and TRBJ2-2; D uncertain. CDR1 LNHNV and CDR2 YYDKDF come from the germline V gene (reference sequence). The V end lost 0 bases, the J end lost 3 bases, and 14 bases lay between the germline ends. This CDR3 has 17 amino acids. CDR3 sequence reads: CATSRDKIRLDTGELFF. Written as DNA, the CDR3 is TGTGCCACCAGCAGAGATAAAATCAGGCTGGACACCGGGGAGCTGTTTTTT.

As for this clone: A junction boundary mismatches the germline segment, possibly from a read error. This chain connects TRBV30 to TRBJ2-7, with TRBD1 matching over 8 bases. CDR3 size: 13 residues. Germline V gives CDR1 GTSNPN, CDR2 SVGIG (reference sequence). The CDR3 spells CAWSAGFVRGHDF. DNA of the CDR3: TGTGCCTGGAGTGCCGGGTTCGTCAGGGGGCATGACTTC.

This clone was seen more than once but under ten times. The gene calls are TRBV28 and TRBJ1-1, with 9 bases aligning to TRBD1. Germline CDR1 and CDR2: MDHEN and SYDVKM. V gave up 3 bases and J gave up 2 bases; unmatched junction bases: 4. CDR3 length: 15 residues. The CDR3 region has the DNA TGTGCCAGCAGTTTGGGACAGGGATATAACACTGAAGCTTTCTTT. It encodes CASSLGQGYNTEAFF. The whole variable domain, remainder taken from reference TRBV28 and TRBJ1-1, is DVKVTQSSRYLVKRTGEKVFLECVQDMDHENMFWYRQDPGLGLRLIYFSYDVKMKEKGDIPEGYSVSREKKERFSLILESASTNQTSMYLCASSLGQGYNTEAFFGQGTRLTVV.

V usage is TRBV4-3 and J usage is TRBJ1-2; D uncertain. This CDR3 has 16 amino acids. Trimming removed 0 bases from V and 1 base from J, with 12 bases in between. Germline lookup yields CDR1 LGHNA and CDR2 YSLEER. The CDR3: CASSQDRSRSNYGYTF. CDR3 nucleotides: TGCGCCAGCAGCCAAGATCGGTCCCGAAGTAACTATGGCTACACCTTC.

The chain recombines TRBV27 with TRBJ2-7, with TRBD1 matching 10 bases. The CDR3 runs to 15 residues. Per germline, CDR1 MNHEY and CDR2 SMNVEV (reference sequence). The trim removed 5 bases at V and 2 bases at J, leaving 6 bases unmatched. CDR3 DNA sequence: TGTGCCAGCAGTATCACCGGGACAGGGGCCTACGAGCAGTACTTC. Encoded protein: CASSITGTGAYEQYF.

The V call is TRBV5-1, the J call TRBJ2-1; TRBD1 matches 7 bases. Unmatched junction bases numbered 5, after V lost 1 base and J lost 1 base. This CDR3 region has 16 residues. Germline V gene lookup returns CDR1 SGHRS and CDR2 YFSETQ. CDR3 amino acids: CASSLTTGSSYNEQFF. The CDR3 region has the DNA TGCGCCAGCAGCTTGACGACAGGGAGTTCCTACAATGAGCAGTTCTTC.

The V gene is TRBV28, the J gene TRBJ2-1; 8 bases map to TRBD1. Germline CDR1 MDHEN, CDR2 SYDVKM. The CDR3 is 15 residues long. The junction had 11 bases not matched to a gene; V was cut back by 4 bases and J by 9 bases. CDR3 in amino acids: CASSSPGGGLGEQFF. The CDR3 DNA sequence: TGTGCCAGCAGTTCGCCAGGGGGCGGGTTGGGTGAGCAGTTCTTC. The full variable domain, completed using reference TRBV28 and TRBJ2-1, is DVKVTQSSRYLVKRTGEKVFLECVQDMDHENMFWYRQDPGLGLRLIYFSYDVKMKEKGDIPEGYSVSREKKERFSLILESASTNQTSMYLCASSSPGGGLGEQFFGPGTRLTVL.

This clone was detected only a few times. CDR3 in amino acids: CASSRTSESYEQYF. In nucleotides, the CDR3 is TGTGCCAGCAGTCGGACTAGCGAATCCTACGAGCAGTACTTC. The rearrangement links TRBV6-5 to TRBJ2-7, with 9 positions matching TRBD2. V dropped 5 bases and J dropped 1; count of bases not matched to a gene: 3. Germline V lookup: CDR1 MNHEY, CDR2 SVGAGI. The CDR3 loop spans 14 amino acids.

This clone was recorded a few times. V gene TRBV5-4 combines with J gene TRBJ1-2; the match to TRBD1 covers 7 bases. Germline lookup yields CDR1 SGHNT and CDR2 YYREEE (reference sequence). This CDR3 contains 16 residues. The V and J ends lost 3 bases and 0 bases, in that order; junction bases with no gene match: 8. The CDR3 here is CASSSLHRGANYGYTF. The CDR3 nucleotides read TGTGCCAGCAGCTCCCTCCACAGGGGAGCTAACTATGGCTACACCTTC.

This chain connects TRBV2 to TRBJ2-3; a possible D gene is TRBD1 (5 bases). Germline CDR1 is SNHLY and CDR2 is FYNNEI. The CDR3 contains 12 residues. The ends were cut back, 5 bases at V and 10 bases at J, with 13 bases in the middle. CDR3 in amino acids: CASSLQVNAQYF. Here the CDR3 DNA reads TGTGCCAGCAGTTTACAGGTGAACGCGCAGTATTTT.